The 16 T cell receptor beta chains reported below all come from one sample, sequenced in a study of blood T cell repertoires in COVID-19. TCRdb's copy holds only in-frame clones and misses some; the assay was immunoSEQ multiplex PCR. The sample carries approximately 240,000 clones, roughly 86% recorded once. Sequencing was carried out using peripheral blood. The origin of the receptors is a man between 45 and 60 years old with acute or convalescent COVID-19.

This clone was observed once. CDR3 loop: CASSQASSYNSPLHF. CDR3 sequence (DNA): TGCGCCAGCAGCCAAGCCAGTTCCTATAATTCACCCCTCCACTTT. The chain employs TRBV4-1 and TRBJ1-6; no clear D gene. Germline CDR1 and CDR2: MGHRA and YSYEKL. The CDR3 length is 15 residues. Trimming stripped 1 base from V and 1 base from J, with 5 bases between.

This CDR3 is CASSLEPSTAEKLFF. The CDR3 DNA reads as TGTGCCAGCAGTTTAGAGCCCTCGACAGCTGAAAAACTGTTTTTT. J is TRBJ1-4 and V is TRBV28; TRBD1 might be the D (5 bases). Germline V lookup: CDR1 MDHEN, CDR2 SYDVKM. The CDR3 has 15 amino acids. V lost 2 bases and J 7 bases, leaving 14 bases between the germline ends.

CDR3 region: CASSLGGQSFTGELFF. CDR3 sequence (DNA): TGTGCCAGCAGCTTAGGGGGACAGTCGTTCACCGGGGAGCTGTTTTTT. This chain uses TRBV7-3 with TRBJ2-2; TRBD1 agrees at 7 bases. Germline CDR1 reads SGHTA; CDR2 reads FQGTGA. V shed 2 bases, J shed 4 bases, and the junction held 7 bases outside the gene matches. This CDR3 is built from 16 residues.

The rearrangement joins TRBV5-1 to TRBJ1-5; 8 nucleotides agree with TRBD1. V trimming: 3 bases; J trimming: 2 bases; junction bases outside the gene matches: 4. Germline V gene sequence: CDR1 SGHRS, CDR2 YFSETQ. This CDR3 is built from 15 residues. CDR3: CASSSTGEGNQPQHF. CDR3 coding DNA: TGCGCCAGCAGCTCGACAGGGGAAGGCAATCAGCCCCAGCATTTT.

The CDR3 DNA reads as TGTGCCAGCAGCCGCCCAGGGCACTATACCTACGAGCAGTACTTC. This codes for CASSRPGHYTYEQYF. The J gene is TRBJ2-7, the V gene TRBV14; TRBD1 might be the D (5 bases). V dropped 4 bases and J dropped 2 bases, with 15 bases sitting between them. The germline V gene encodes CDR1 SGHDN and CDR2 FVKESK. The CDR3 is 15 residues long.

The chain employs TRBV12-3 or TRBV12-4 and TRBJ1-6, with no clear D. V was cut by 5 bases and J by 13 bases, with 3 bases left in between. The CDR3 is 9 residues long. The CDR3 DNA reads as TGTGCCAGCAGTCCGCCCCTCCACTTT. Translation: CASSPPLHF.

This rearrangement joins TRBV29-1 to TRBJ2-2, with D tentatively TRBD2 (6 bases). V lost 5 bases, J lost 9 bases, and 19 bases lay in between. Germline assignment: CDR1 SQVTM and CDR2 ANQGSEA. This CDR3 is built from 14 residues. The CDR3, as DNA: TGCAGCGTTCAGGAGGGATTGGGAGGCAGGGAGCTGTTTTTT. Translated: CSVQEGLGGRELFF.

The rearrangement joins TRBV6-5 to TRBJ1-4; 11 bases map to TRBD1. This CDR3 is 15 amino acids long. Germline-derived CDR1 and CDR2 are MNHEY and SVGAGI. The J segment lost 10 bases and the V segment lost 7 bases, leaving 11 bases of the junction unmatched. The CDR3: CASNNPGQGGGKLFF. DNA of the CDR3: TGTGCCAGCAATAACCCGGGACAGGGGGGTGGAAAACTGTTTTTT.

V is TRBV30 and J is TRBJ2-7; D is undetermined. V was shortened by 0 bases and J by 1 base, with 4 bases between the two germline ends. Germline V gene sequence: CDR1 GTSNPN, CDR2 SVGIG (reference sequence). The CDR3 contains 12 residues. CDR3 loop: CAWSVLSYEQYF. The DNA for the CDR3 is TGTGCCTGGAGTGTACTATCCTACGAGCAGTACTTC.

V and J are TRBV15 and TRBJ2-7; possibly TRBD2 for D (5 bases). The CDR3 is made up of 14 amino acids. Germline values: CDR1 LNHNV, CDR2 YYDKDF (reference sequence). V was clipped by 2 bases and J by 2 bases, with 10 bases between them. DNA for the CDR3: TGTGCCACCAGCAGAAGAGAGCGGCCCTACGAGCAGTACTTC. Its translation is CATSRRERPYEQYF.

V gene TRBV6-5 combines with J gene TRBJ2-5, with 8 bases lining up with TRBD1. The J segment lost 5 bases and the V segment lost 0 bases, leaving 8 bases of the junction unmatched. CDR3 size: 16 residues. Germline V gives CDR1 MNHEY, CDR2 SVGAGI. Here the CDR3 reads CASSYSFRTGFETQYF. The CDR3 bases are TGTGCCAGCAGTTACTCTTTCCGGACAGGGTTTGAGACCCAGTACTTC.

J is TRBJ2-1 and V is TRBV19; D call uncertain. Deletions cut 5 bases from V and 7 bases from J, with 21 bases between. Germline assignment: CDR1 LNHDA and CDR2 SQIVND (reference sequence). This CDR3 contains 16 residues. In nucleotides, the CDR3 is TGTGCCAGTAGTCCGTACCCACCTAAAAACTTGAATGAGCAGTTCTTC. It codes for CASSPYPPKNLNEQFF.

The rearrangement joins TRBV28 to TRBJ2-7, with no clear D. V shed 7 bases and J shed 2 bases, with 12 bases lying between them. The germline gives CDR1 MDHEN, CDR2 SYDVKM. The CDR3 loop spans 13 amino acids. This CDR3 reads CASNSGGTYEQYF. CDR3 nucleotide sequence: TGTGCCAGCAATTCCGGCGGCACCTACGAGCAGTACTTC.

This sequence joins TRBV27 and TRBJ2-2, with D possibly matching TRBD2 (8 bases). The ends were cut back, 7 bases at V and 5 bases at J, with 17 bases in the middle. The CDR3 extends over 15 amino acids. CDR1 MNHEY and CDR2 SMNVEV come from the germline V gene (reference sequence). The chain's CDR3 is CASTGGAGGTGELFF. The DNA for the CDR3 is TGTGCCAGCACCGGGGGGGCAGGGGGGACCGGGGAGCTGTTTTTT.

The V gene is TRBV11-3, the J gene TRBJ2-5, with unresolved D. V was pared by 4 bases and J by 3 bases, with 12 bases between. The CDR3 length is 14 residues. CDR1 is SGHNT and CDR2 is YENEEA in the germline V gene. CDR3 nucleotides: TGTGCCAGCAGCTCTTACACAGCTAAAGAGACCCAGTACTTC. Translation: CASSSYTAKETQYF. The full variable domain, with the rest looked up from reference TRBV11-3 and TRBJ2-5, is EAGVVQSPRYKIIEKKQPVAFWCNPISGHNTLYWYLQNLGQGPELLIRYENEEAVDDSQLPKDRFSAERLKGVDSTLKIQPAELGDSAVYLCASSSYTAKETQYFGPGTRLLVL.

The chain carries TRBV6-6 and TRBJ1-1, with 9 bases fitting TRBD1. Germline CDR1 reads MNHNY; CDR2 reads SVGAGI (reference sequence). The V segment lost 5 bases and the J segment 2 bases; nucleotides outside the gene matches: 15. The CDR3 loop spans 18 amino acids. The CDR3 region is CASSHLYTGGGGNTEAFF. In DNA, the CDR3 is TGTGCCAGCAGTCACCTTTATACAGGGGGCGGAGGAAACACTGAAGCTTTCTTT.